A selection of T cell receptor beta chains follows, all from one sample in a study of T-cell memory formation after mild COVID-19. MiXCR was run by TCRdb on the 5' RACE reads, yielding one entry per CDR3 protein. The sample holds approximately 100,000 distinct CDR3 sequences, around 10% seen once. The sample was PBMCs or a T cell subset sorted from them (not recorded which). These receptors all stem from a man aged 18 to 30 who had mild COVID-19 (a few samples of this study predate the infection). Cell type and time point are not known. Both conserved end residues are part of each CDR3. D genes are given only for firm matches. Part of the rows lack a size; the others show once, few, many or a class for expanded clones.

size,D,V,J,CDR3,DNA
.,.,TRBV11-2,TRBJ1-2,CASSVAGRGGYTF,TGTGCCAGCAGCGTGGCAGGGAGGGGTGGCTACACCTTC
few,.,TRBV19,TRBJ2-7,CASSATGREQYF,TGTGCCAGTAGTGCAACAGGGCGCGAGCAGTACTTC
few,TRBD2,TRBV15,TRBJ2-1,CATSSTGGWFNEQFF,TGTGCCACCAGCAGCACCGGGGGGTGGTTCAATGAGCAGTTCTTC
few,.,TRBV7-9,TRBJ2-6,CASSLAVQGAHSGANVLTF,TGTGCCAGCAGCTTAGCGGTGCAGGGCGCCCACTCTGGGGCCAACGTCCTGACTTTC
few,TRBD1,TRBV12-5,TRBJ2-1,CASAHTGAYNEQFF,TGTGCTAGTGCTCACACAGGGGCCTACAATGAGCAGTTCTTC
.,.,TRBV6-2/TRBV6-3,TRBJ1-5,CASSYSMVEGNQPQHF,TGTGCCAGCAGTTACTCGATGGTGGAGGGGAATCAGCCCCAGCATTTT
.,TRBD1,TRBV27,TRBJ2-7,CASSPETGLFYEQYF,TGTGCCAGCAGTCCCGAGACAGGGCTATTTTACGAGCAGTACTTC
few,.,TRBV4-1,TRBJ1-3,CASSTIPGRSSGNTIYF,TGCGCCAGCAGCACGATCCCGGGACGGAGCTCTGGAAACACCATATATTTT
.,.,TRBV12-3/TRBV12-4,TRBJ2-3,CASSEGPDTQYF,TGTGCCAGCAGTGAGGGTCCAGATACGCAGTATTTT
.,.,TRBV12-3/TRBV12-4,TRBJ2-1,CASGFRNEQFF,TGTGCCAGCGGATTCAGGAATGAGCAGTTCTTC
few,.,TRBV6-5,TRBJ1-6,CASSQGAVRSPLHF,TGTGCCAGCAGTCAGGGAGCAGTTCGCTCACCCCTCCACTTT
many,.,TRBV12-3/TRBV12-4,TRBJ2-2,CANQDSNTGELFF,TGTGCCAACCAAGACTCGAACACCGGGGAGCTGTTTTTT
.,TRBD2,TRBV5-1,TRBJ2-3,CASSNGLAGADTQYF,TGCGCCAGCAGCAACGGACTAGCTGGGGCAGATACGCAGTATTTT
.,TRBD2,TRBV12-3/TRBV12-4,TRBJ2-1,CASRPRTSGGTSYNEQFF,TGTGCCAGCAGGCCCCGTACTAGCGGGGGGACCTCCTACAATGAGCAGTTCTTC
.,.,TRBV28,TRBJ1-5,CASSLRQGANQPQHF,TGTGCCAGCAGTTTGCGGCAGGGCGCGAATCAGCCCCAGCATTTT
few,TRBD1,TRBV7-2,TRBJ2-1,CASSPTGTYNEQFF,TGTGCCAGCAGCCCGACAGGGACCTACAATGAGCAGTTCTTC
.,TRBD1,TRBV6-5,TRBJ1-2,CASSPTGENYGYTF,TGTGCCAGCAGTCCCACAGGGGAAAACTATGGCTACACCTTC
.,.,TRBV6-5,TRBJ2-1,CASSWGLGEQFF,TGTGCCAGCAGTTGGGGTTTAGGTGAGCAGTTCTTC
few,TRBD2,TRBV4-3,TRBJ2-1,CASSQVAGGYNEQFF,TGCGCCAGCAGCCAAGTGGCGGGGGGGTACAATGAGCAGTTCTTC
few,.,TRBV10-3,TRBJ2-5,CAISESTDGKTQYF,TGTGCCATCAGTGAGTCGACAGACGGCAAGACCCAGTACTTC
few,.,TRBV4-3,TRBJ2-3,CASSPSPGFVADTQYF,TGCGCCAGCAGCCCATCCCCGGGGTTCGTCGCAGATACGCAGTATTTT
many,TRBD1,TRBV7-3,TRBJ2-5,CASSLTQGAETQYF,TGTGCCAGCAGCTTAACCCAGGGGGCCGAGACCCAGTACTTC
.,.,TRBV27,TRBJ2-2,CASSWVGDTGELFF,TGTGCCAGCAGTTGGGTCGGGGATACCGGGGAGCTGTTTTTT
.,TRBD2,TRBV20-1,TRBJ2-3,CSASGLAVRTDTQYF,TGCAGTGCTTCGGGACTAGCGGTACGCACAGATACGCAGTATTTT
.,.,TRBV6-2/TRBV6-3,TRBJ1-1,CASTPTFGGRNTEAFF,TGTGCCAGCACCCCGACATTCGGGGGGCGAAACACTGAAGCTTTCTTT
few,.,TRBV7-9,TRBJ2-3,CASSLVGTARDTQYF,TGTGCCAGCAGCTTAGTGGGTACTGCGAGAGATACGCAGTATTTT
few,TRBD2,TRBV7-2,TRBJ2-1,CASSFTAGDYNEQFF,TGTGCCAGCAGCTTCACAGCGGGGGACTACAATGAGCAGTTCTTC
many,.,TRBV7-2,TRBJ1-5,CASSLLAGVQHF,TGTGCCAGCAGCCTCCTGGCAGGAGTTCAGCATTTT
few,.,TRBV12-3/TRBV12-4,TRBJ1-2,CASSPVGGPHGYTF,TGTGCCAGCAGCCCGGTGGGGGGGCCCCATGGCTACACCTTC